This TCR beta chain came from a study of OX40 agonist ivuxolimab in advanced cancers. General study findings and limits: At 0.1 to 3.0 mg/kg and by week 6, clonal expansion occurred in CD4+ and CD8+ blood T cells.

The method was immunoSEQ multiplex PCR; TCRdb's version includes in-frame clones alone and lacks a portion of them. In the table there are about 60,000 clones, about 91% of which are singletons. About this clone: Its antigen is still unknown.

The V segment lost 7 bases and the J segment 7 bases; nucleotides outside the gene matches: 12. The CDR3 totals 14 residues. From germline, CDR1 is MNHEY and CDR2 SMNVEV (reference sequence). The sequence was obtained from an adult with an advanced solid tumor such as melanoma, head and neck, liver or kidney cancer. The sample consisted of CD4+ or CD8+ T cells sorted from blood, taken in a trial of the OX40 agonist ivuxolimab. The chain combines TRBV27 with TRBJ1-2; 7 bases align to TRBD1. The CDR3 DNA reads TGTGCCAGCAAGCAGGGGGGGAGGCTCGGTGGCTACACCTTC. This gives the protein CASKQGGRLGGYTF.